This T cell receptor beta chain is from a study of blood T cell repertoires in COVID-19. Study summary: Samples representing acute and convalescent COVID-19 were sourced from the United States, Italy and Spain.

V lost 3 bases and J 7 bases, leaving 12 bases between the germline ends. The CDR3 covers 13 residues. In germline, CDR1 is KGHSH, CDR2 LQKENI. Per the original methods: Counts of nucleated cells, estimated from reference gene primer amplification, were obtained. Libraries were prepared by immunoSEQ multiplex PCR; TCRdb keeps only in-frame clonotypes and omits some of them. The V and J calls and clone size are taken from that table; D and trimming were inferred from the DNA. The sample contains about 74,000 clones, approximately 85% of which appear only once. The rearrangement links TRBV18 to TRBJ2-5, with TRBD2 as a possible D gene (5 bases). Input material: peripheral blood. The clonotype comes from a man in his 70s with acute or convalescent COVID-19. The CDR3 coding sequence is TGTGCCAGCTCACCGGACCCTGCGGGGACCCAGTACTTC. It yields the protein CASSPDPAGTQYF.